This passage covers 24 T cell receptor beta chains from one sample sequenced in a study of OX40 agonist ivuxolimab in advanced cancers. The library was obtained by the immunoSEQ multiplex PCR assay. TCRdb obtained this table from immuneACCESS and retained in-frame rearrangements with V and J assigned. These tables miss some clones; where compared with another copy, unresolved V genes account for less than half of the shortfall, and the remainder is unexplained. This sample holds approximately 35,000 clones; around 83% were observed only once. Roughly a quarter of the sample belongs to the ten largest clones. Source: CD4+ or CD8+ T cells sorted from blood, taken in a trial of the OX40 agonist ivuxolimab. These receptors were taken from an adult with an advanced solid tumor such as melanoma, head and neck, liver or kidney cancer.

The chain carries TRBV14 and TRBJ1-3; D is ambiguous. The CDR3 consists of 17 residues. Trimming took off 1 base at V and 2 bases at J, with 15 bases between the two ends. Per the germline V gene, CDR1 is SGHDN and CDR2 is FVKESK. The CDR3 DNA reads TGTGCCAGCAGCCAAGCTCCCACCTGGCGGACTGGAAACACCATATATTTT. Its protein product is CASSQAPTWRTGNTIYF.

Judged by abundance, this clone is medium-sized. The CDR3 DNA reads TGCGCCAGCAGCTCGGGAACCCTTTATAACTATGGCTACACCTTC. Residues: CASSSGTLYNYGYTF. The gene calls are TRBV5-1 and TRBJ1-2; D is uncertain. The CDR3 covers 15 residues. CDR1 and CDR2 from the germline V gene are SGHRS and YFSETQ. V was clipped by 3 bases and J by 1 base, with 13 bases between them. The full variable domain, its missing parts supplied by reference TRBV5-1 and TRBJ1-2, is KAGVTQTPRYLIKTRGQQVTLSCSPISGHRSVSWYQQTPGQGLQFLFEYFSETQRNKGNFPGRFSGRQFSNSRSEMNVSTLELGDSALYLCASSSGTLYNYGYTFGSGTRLTVV.

The chain couples TRBV5-1 to TRBJ1-1; no definite D call. CDR1 and CDR2 (germline): SGHRS, YFSETQ. The CDR3 covers 13 residues. With 1 base removed from V and 3 bases from J, the gap between germline ends came to 7 bases. CDR3 DNA sequence: TGCGCCAGCAGCTTGAGAGATTACACTGAAGCTTTCTTT. Amino acids: CASSLRDYTEAFF. Full variable domain (remainder filled in from reference TRBV5-1 and TRBJ1-1): KAGVTQTPRYLIKTRGQQVTLSCSPISGHRSVSWYQQTPGQGLQFLFEYFSETQRNKGNFPGRFSGRQFSNSRSEMNVSTLELGDSALYLCASSLRDYTEAFFGQGTRLTVV.

The chain has TRBV30 and TRBJ2-7; possibly TRBD2 for D (6 bases). V was cut by 0 bases and J by 10 bases, with 10 bases left in between. CDR1 and CDR2 (germline): GTSNPN, SVGIG (reference sequence). CDR3 length: 11 amino acids. The CDR3 loop reads CAWSVGGVQYF. Written as DNA, the CDR3 is TGTGCCTGGAGTGTAGGCGGGGTACAGTACTTC.

The chain recombines TRBV5-1 with TRBJ1-5, with TRBD1 identical over 11 bases. The CDR3 length is 15 residues. Per the germline V gene, CDR1 is SGHRS and CDR2 is YFSETQ. J lost 7 bases, V lost 4 bases, and 7 bases had no gene match. The CDR3 sequence is CASSPGTGGGQPQHF. The CDR3 nucleotides read TGCGCCAGCAGCCCCGGGACAGGGGGAGGACAGCCCCAGCATTTT.

This chain joins TRBV6-5 and TRBJ1-5; tentatively, D is TRBD1 (5 bases). The CDR3 is 13 residues long. V shed 5 bases and J shed 7 bases, with 12 bases lying between them. CDR1 and CDR2 from the germline V gene are MNHEY and SVGAGI. The CDR3 loop is CASSGTADQPQHF. The DNA for the CDR3 is TGTGCCAGCAGTGGGACTGCGGACCAGCCCCAGCATTTT.

Here the CDR3 DNA reads TGTGCCTGGAGTGTAAGATCGTATGGCTACACCTTC. Translated: CAWSVRSYGYTF. The genes are TRBV30 and TRBJ1-2; D ambiguous. The CDR3 is 12 amino acids. The V gene's germline CDR1 is GTSNPN and CDR2 SVGIG (reference sequence). Trimming left V 0 bases short and J 5 bases short, with 7 bases between. Supplemented by reference TRBV30 and TRBJ1-2, the full variable domain reads SQTIHQWPATLVQPVGSPLSLECTVEGTSNPNLYWYRQAAGRGLQLLFYSVGIGQISSEVPQNLSASRPQDRQFILSSKKLLLSDSGFYLCAWSVRSYGYTFGSGTRLTVV.

This clone was detected a few times. This chain joins TRBV19 and TRBJ1-2, with 9 positions matching TRBD1. Germline CDR1 LNHDA, CDR2 SQIVND (reference sequence). The CDR3 consists of 15 residues. Germline trimming cut 7 bases from V and 4 bases from J; bases unmatched to any gene: 10. CDR3 nucleotides: TGTGCCAGTAAACCGGACAGGGGCTTTGGCTATGGCTACACCTTC. Translated: CASKPDRGFGYGYTF.

The rearrangement uses TRBV5-4 and TRBJ1-6; 8 bases line up with TRBD1. The germline gives CDR1 SGHNT, CDR2 YYREEE (reference sequence). The CDR3 is 15 residues long. After removal of 6 bases from V and 9 bases from J, the junction contained 11 bases not matched to a gene. This CDR3 reads CASTSDRVIGSPLHF. The CDR3 bases are TGTGCCAGCACCTCGGACAGGGTGATCGGTTCACCCCTCCACTTT. Full variable domain (remainder filled in from reference TRBV5-4 and TRBJ1-6): ETGVTQSPTHLIKTRGQQVTLRCSSQSGHNTVSWYQQALGQGPQFIFQYYREEENGRGNFPPRFSGLQFPNYSSELNVNALELDDSALYLCASTSDRVIGSPLHFGNGTRLTVT.

The chain has TRBV30 and TRBJ2-7; D tentatively fits TRBD1 or TRBD2 (6 bases each). The germline gives CDR1 GTSNPN, CDR2 SVGIG (reference sequence). Deletions cut 5 bases from V and 0 bases from J, with 14 bases between. This CDR3 comprises 14 residues. CDR3 region: CAWGTGRSSYEQYF. In nucleotides, the CDR3 is TGTGCCTGGGGTACAGGGAGGAGCTCCTACGAGCAGTACTTC.

J is TRBJ1-6 and V is TRBV7-9; a weak D match, TRBD1 (5 bases). Trimming cost V 5 bases and J 7 bases, with 18 bases left between them. This CDR3 spans 16 amino acids. In germline, CDR1 is SEHNR, CDR2 FQNEAQ (reference sequence). The CDR3 is CASSPLMGGGNSPLHF. CDR3 DNA: TGTGCCAGCAGCCCGCTGATGGGGGGAGGAAATTCACCCCTCCACTTT. Drawing the rest from reference TRBV7-9 and TRBJ1-6, the complete variable domain is DTGVSQNPRHKITKRGQNVTFRCDPISEHNRLYWYRQTLGQGPEFLTYFQNEAQLEKSRLLSDRFSAERPKGSFSTLEIQRTEQGDSAMYLCASSPLMGGGNSPLHFGNGTRLTVT.

The chain recombines TRBV2 with TRBJ2-3; D is ambiguous. In germline, CDR1 is SNHLY, CDR2 FYNNEI. The germline V and J ends were trimmed by 2 bases and 2 bases, with 5 bases remaining between them. The CDR3 is 13 residues long. Here the CDR3 reads CASSEPFTDTQYF. The CDR3, as DNA: TGTGCCAGCAGTGAACCCTTCACAGATACGCAGTATTTT.

The chain combines TRBV7-3 with TRBJ2-2; D uncertain. There are 12 residues in the CDR3. Per germline, CDR1 SGHTA and CDR2 FQGTGA. Trimming removed 3 bases at V and 6 bases at J, with 5 bases between. DNA for the CDR3: TGTGCCAGCAGCTTCGGATCCGGGGAGCTGTTTTTT. As protein: CASSFGSGELFF.

This clone was seen a single time. V usage is TRBV5-6 and J usage is TRBJ1-1; D gene ambiguous. This CDR3 has 15 residues. Germline CDR1 is SGHDT and CDR2 is YYEEEE. The ends were cut back, 2 bases at V and 1 base at J, with 12 bases in the middle. CDR3 sequence (DNA): TGTGCCAGCAGCTTTGCGGAGCCATGGAACACTGAAGCTTTCTTT. This translates into CASSFAEPWNTEAFF.

The V call is TRBV19, the J call TRBJ2-7; 9 bases map to TRBD1. The CDR3 loop spans 16 amino acids. J was trimmed by 6 bases and V by 5 bases; bases with no gene match: 14. In germline, CDR1 is LNHDA, CDR2 SQIVND (reference sequence). CDR3 region: CASSPPLDRGTFEQYF. The CDR3 DNA sequence: TGTGCCAGTAGTCCCCCTTTGGACAGGGGAACTTTCGAGCAGTACTTC.

Worth noting for this clone: The junction does not match germline at one end; this may be a read error. The chain couples TRBV11-2 to TRBJ2-3, with D perhaps TRBD2 (5 bases). Germline loops: CDR1 SGHAT, CDR2 FQNNGV. The CDR3 covers 13 residues. The DNA of the CDR3 is TGTGCCAGCAGCTCCTCTAGCAAAGATACGCAGTATTTT. Translated: CASSSSSKDTQYF.

The rearrangement uses TRBV7-2 and TRBJ2-3, with no clear D. The V gene's germline CDR1 is SGHTA and CDR2 FQGNSA. The ends were cut back, 0 bases at V and 5 bases at J, with 0 bases in the middle. This CDR3 has 11 residues. The CDR3 reads CASSLADTQYF. CDR3 nucleotide sequence: TGTGCCAGCAGCTTAGCAGATACGCAGTATTTT.

The sample holds one count of this clone. The V gene is TRBV9, the J gene TRBJ2-7; weak D call: TRBD1 (5 bases). The CDR3 totals 15 residues. Germline V gene sequence: CDR1 SGDLS, CDR2 YYNGEE. V was pared by 0 bases and J by 4 bases, with 14 bases between. The CDR3 sequence: CASSVEAGFAYEQYF. Written as DNA, the CDR3 is TGTGCCAGCAGCGTAGAGGCAGGGTTTGCGTACGAGCAGTACTTC. Full variable domain (missing parts from reference TRBV9 and TRBJ2-7): DSGVTQTPKHLITATGQRVTLRCSPRSGDLSVYWYQQSLDQGLQFLIQYYNGEERAKGNILERFSAQQFPDLHSELNLSSLELGDSALYFCASSVEAGFAYEQYFGPGTRLTVT.

The chain employs TRBV6-1 and TRBJ2-7, with 8 bases identical to TRBD1. CDR3 size: 15 residues. With 2 bases clipped from V and 2 bases from J, the junction kept 5 bases outside the gene matches. In germline, CDR1 is MNHNS, CDR2 SASEGT. CDR3 residues: CASSETWTGTYEQYF. Here the CDR3 DNA reads TGTGCCAGCAGTGAAACGTGGACAGGGACCTACGAGCAGTACTTC.

The V gene is TRBV19, the J gene TRBJ1-1, with D perhaps TRBD1 (6 bases). The CDR3 runs to 13 residues. V gave up 7 bases and J gave up 7 bases, with 16 bases separating them. Germline CDR1 and CDR2: LNHDA and SQIVND (reference sequence). The CDR3 here is CASNPLKGGEAFF. The CDR3 bases are TGTGCCAGTAATCCCCTAAAAGGGGGTGAAGCTTTCTTT.

This sequence joins TRBV5-5 and TRBJ2-3; a possible D gene is TRBD1 (5 bases). The germline V gene has CDR1 SGHKS and CDR2 YYEKEE (reference sequence). Trimming removed 3 bases from V and 10 bases from J, with 12 bases in between. The CDR3 totals 12 residues. The CDR3 sequence is CASSSTVPPQYF. In DNA form, the CDR3 reads TGTGCCAGCAGCTCGACAGTTCCGCCGCAGTATTTT. Full variable domain (outside the CDR3, taken from reference TRBV5-5 and TRBJ2-3): DAGVTQSPTHLIKTRGQQVTLRCSPISGHKSVSWYQQVLGQGPQFIFQYYEKEERGRGNFPDRFSARQFPNYSSELNVNALLLGDSALYLCASSSTVPPQYFGPGTRLTVL.

The chain uses TRBV7-9 and TRBJ2-7; 7 bases line up with TRBD1. V lost 1 base to trimming and J lost 3 bases; unmatched junction nucleotides: 0. The CDR3 spans 13 residues. Germline V lookup: CDR1 SEHNR, CDR2 FQNEAQ (reference sequence). CDR3 in DNA: TGTGCCAGCAGCTTAGGGGACAGCTACGAGCAGTACTTC. Translating it yields CASSLGDSYEQYF.

Relative to its sample, this clone is medium-sized (0.01 to 0.1%). This chain connects TRBV4-1 to TRBJ1-4; TRBD1 matches at 7 bases. V was clipped by 2 bases and J by 7 bases; unmatched bases: 7. Germline V lookup: CDR1 MGHRA, CDR2 YSYEKL. The CDR3 covers 15 residues. The CDR3 bases are TGCGCCAGCAGCCAAACCGGGACAGTTACTGAAAAACTGTTTTTT. Amino acid sequence: CASSQTGTVTEKLFF.

This chain connects TRBV5-6 to TRBJ1-4; 7 nucleotides match TRBD1. V lost 3 bases, J lost 3 bases, and 2 bases stayed unmatched. This CDR3 region has 14 residues. The germline V gene encodes CDR1 SGHDT and CDR2 YYEEEE. CDR3 protein: CASSSDRANEKLFF. In nucleotides, the CDR3 is TGTGCCAGCAGCTCCGACAGGGCTAATGAAAAACTGTTTTTT.